The clone carrying this T cell receptor beta chain was found a few times. The germline gene is not matched at one end of the junction; a read error may be the cause. A second PCR, run for about 6 to 11 cycles, used a sample-barcoded 5' primer plus a J-beta primer mix. A 12-random-nucleotide template-switch adaptor tagged each cDNA molecule. CDR3-containing paired-end reads numbered at least 2.5 million in each sample. From the 5' RACE reads, TCRdb called clonotypes with MiXCR, one entry per CDR3 protein. The sample shows around 500,000 distinct CDR3 sequences, roughly a quarter of them seen only once. The sample comes from a study of blood T cells in healthy people across ages. CDR1 is LNHDA and CDR2 is SQIVND in the germline V gene (reference sequence). The CDR3 is made up of 13 amino acids. The same data also went into a second study, on T cells of mothers and their children. That publication notes: Thymic selection, a shaping force on TCR recombination output, acts similarly in related and unrelated pairs.

The chain employs TRBV19 and TRBJ2-1, with D maybe TRBD1 (7 bases). The TCR originated in a boy between 2 and 10 years old in good health. Sequences were obtained from blood. CDR3 in amino acids: CVSSNRGGNEQFF. CDR3 coding DNA: TGTGTCAGTAGCAACAGGGGAGGCAATGAGCAGTTCTTC. Combining the CDR3 with reference TRBV19 and TRBJ2-1 gives the whole variable domain DGGITQSPKYLFRKEGQNVTLSCEQNLNHDAMYWYRQDPGQGLRLIYYSQIVNDFQKGDIAEGYSVSREKKESFPLTVTSAQKNPTAFYLCVSSNRGGNEQFFGPGTRLTVL.